This TCR beta chain is drawn from a study of T-cell memory formation after mild COVID-19 (dated by TCRdb to 2020 to 2023). General notes on the study: TCR sequence clusters from the two donors were found to be largely donor specific. In two donors, T-cell clones that expanded and contracted after mild COVID-19 were followed by sequencing TCRalpha and TCRbeta repertoires longitudinally. Two young, previously healthy adult volunteers made up the cohort, one male and one female. Study-wide conclusions, independent of this receptor: Contracting CD4+ clones were located mainly in the CM and EM memory subsets, whereas CD8+ clones were found to be enriched in EMRA. Some responding clones were detected in pre-infection memory, which suggested that pre-existing cross-reactive memory T cells had joined the SARS-CoV-2 response. From day 15 to 85, contracting clones showed balanced CD4/CD8 phenotypes, whereas a second wave of clones that expanded from day 15 to 37 leaned towards CD4+. Whether the second-wave clones peaking on day 37 were SARS-CoV-2 specific was not confirmed. The study covered only a couple of mild cases, and larger cohorts including severe cases with pre-infection samples were considered necessary.

Regarding this clonotype: Its recognized antigen is unknown. No quality values exist for individual bases; no much larger clone is one base distant.

The CDR3 runs 15 residues from the cysteine to the phenylalanine. The only DNA kept is the CDR3, 45 bases in frame from the first base. Trimming accounts for 6 bases at V and 4 bases at J, while the number of junction bases matched to no gene is 10. As encoded in the germline V gene, CDR1 is SNHLY while CDR2 is FYNNEI. Sequencing was carried out with an Illumina NovaSeq 6000. Using 5'RACE with constant-segment primers, TCRalpha and TCRbeta cDNA libraries were constructed, with sample barcodes and unique molecular identifiers added in the process. Trizol reagent was used to extract RNA from every sample. Library amplification was performed in two PCR steps, and a second sample barcode and Illumina TruSeq adapters were introduced in the second step. Sequencing of libraries was performed on an Illumina NovaSeq with 2 x 150 bp paired-end reads. As for how the authors treated the data: With migec v1.2.7, reads were demultiplexed and then collapsed into UMI-guided consensus sequences. Using mixcr v2.1.11, UMI consensuses were aligned to TRA and TRB V and J templates and then assembled into clonotypes. Expanded or contracted clonotypes were those called significant by both edgeR and NoisET, with noise models trained on biological replicates. edgeR calls used a false discovery rate-adjusted p below 0.01 and a log2 fold-change threshold of 1. PCA with hierarchical clustering of max-normalized trajectories of the 1000 most abundant clonotypes was used as exploratory dynamics analysis. Separately sequenced CD4+ and CD8+ repertoires were used to assign the CD4 or CD8 phenotype of responding clones. The public reads were run again by TCRdb, first through fastp at Q25 and then through MiXCR, and only productive beta chains were kept. Rows merge per CDR3 protein into single entries with the most common DNA and genes. It is TCRdb's table, rather than the study itself, that gives the V and J calls and clone size. The sample profile shows 250,000 to 350,000 distinct CDR3 sequences; about 13% of them were found once. The ten largest clones take up over 20% of the sample.

Ficoll-Paque density gradient centrifugation was the method used to isolate PBMCs. The chain employs TRBV2 and TRBJ2-7, with TRBD1 matching 9 junction bases. This receptor was identified in a man aged 18 to 29 who had mild COVID-19 (a few samples of this study predate the infection). The sample titles of this study are shuffled in the database, so cell type and time point are left out; the donor was told from shared clones. Sequenced material: PBMCs or a T cell subset sorted from them (not recorded which). The CDR3 here reads CASSPGTGFGYEQYF. The DNA sequence reads TGTGCCAGCAGCCCAGGGACAGGGTTTGGGTACGAGCAGTACTTC.